The present TCR beta chain was sequenced within a study of Tregs in tolerant kidney transplant recipients (dated by TCRdb to the late 2010s). For the study in its entirety: The study applied TCRbeta sequencing to find donor-specific regulatory T cells before combined kidney and bone marrow transplantation and then followed those same cells after transplant. Several methods of expanding Tregs specific for an allogeneic donor were compared by TCRbeta repertoire sequencing in a few healthy controls. The research as a whole found: The most biologically relevant and donor-specific TCRbeta repertoire appeared to be identified by expanding Tregs with activated donor B cells. Biological reproducibility was not directly addressed, though technical replication error appeared minimal. The study was limited by small patient numbers, and the findings need validation in larger populations and under other immunosuppression protocols.

Thawed PBMCs were FACS-sorted into unstimulated Tregs (CD4+CD25+CD127-), CD4+ non-Tregs (CD4+CD25-), CD4 cells and CD8 cells. Blood from healthy controls was obtained either as purchased buffy coats or from healthy volunteers. Healthy control blood was processed to PBMCs by Ficoll density gradient and cryopreserved, and patient PBMCs were collected before and after transplant. This clone was observed once. There is no known antigen for this receptor. No base qualities exist here, and no much larger clone lies one base off it. CDR1 and CDR2 are read off the germline V gene as MGHDK and SYGVNS. CDR3 length: 18 amino acids, cysteine to phenylalanine. This entry keeps only the CDR3 DNA: 54 bases, framed from base 1. V gives up 1 base and J gives up 3 bases, and the segment between their germline ends measures 18 bases. For TCRbeta CDR3 sequencing, genomic DNA was extracted from sorted cells using the QIAGEN DNeasy Blood and Tissue Kit. High-throughput TCRbeta CDR3 sequencing, including PCR amplification with bias correction and internal controls, was performed commercially through immunoSEQ. The study's own analysis went as follows. A unique productive TCRbeta sequence was defined by the CDR3 nucleotide sequence when primers matched, and otherwise by the CDR3 amino acid sequence together with the Vbeta and Jbeta genes. To correct for sorting error, sequences found in more than one sorted population at a frequency ratio of 2:1 or less were discarded, and the remaining shared sequences were assigned to the population with the higher frequency. Donor-reactive sequences were defined as at least 5-fold expanded in CFSE-low cells versus unstimulated cells, with frequency of at least 0.01% in CFSE-low cells. Jensen-Shannon divergence calculated on the top 100 TCRbeta sequences ranked by frequency was used to measure repertoire divergence. When a sample had multiple sequencing runs, each run was corrected for sorting error separately and the runs were then pooled. This immuneACCESS table, as held by TCRdb, lists in-frame sequences with V and J called but not all clones. Of the missing ones, under half trace to an unresolved V gene in checked studies; the others have no known cause. D and trimming come from the DNA, and the V and J calls and clone size come from that table. The sample table holds around 52,000 clones, of which around 88% were seen once. The top ten hold around 5.5% of the sample.

What was sequenced was CD4+ T cells from blood. The receptor was isolated from a human donor in good health. Rearrangement joined TRBV25-1 to TRBJ2-2; a tentative D match to TRBD2 spans 5 bases. The DNA sequence is as follows: TGTGCCAGCAGTGAATGGGTGAGGGAAACATTGGACACCGGGGAGCTGTTTTTT. This yields the protein CASSEWVRETLDTGELFF.